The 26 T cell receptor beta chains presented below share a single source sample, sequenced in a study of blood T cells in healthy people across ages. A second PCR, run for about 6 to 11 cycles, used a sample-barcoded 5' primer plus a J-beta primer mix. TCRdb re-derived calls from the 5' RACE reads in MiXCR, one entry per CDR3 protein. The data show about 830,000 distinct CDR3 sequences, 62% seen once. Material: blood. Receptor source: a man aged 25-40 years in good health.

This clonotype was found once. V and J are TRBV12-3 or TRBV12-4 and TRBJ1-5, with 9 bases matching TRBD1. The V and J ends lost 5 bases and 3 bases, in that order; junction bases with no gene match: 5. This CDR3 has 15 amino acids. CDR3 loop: CASSKTGGDNQPQHF. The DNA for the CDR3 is TGTGCCAGCAGTAAAACAGGGGGCGACAATCAGCCCCAGCATTTT.

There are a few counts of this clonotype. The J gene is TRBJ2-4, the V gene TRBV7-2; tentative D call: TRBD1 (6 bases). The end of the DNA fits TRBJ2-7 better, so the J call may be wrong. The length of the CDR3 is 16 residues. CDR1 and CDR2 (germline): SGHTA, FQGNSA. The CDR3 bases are TGTGCCAGCAGCTTAGCGGGCCAGGGGTTATCCTACGAGCAGTACTTC. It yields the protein CASSLAGQGLSYEQYF.

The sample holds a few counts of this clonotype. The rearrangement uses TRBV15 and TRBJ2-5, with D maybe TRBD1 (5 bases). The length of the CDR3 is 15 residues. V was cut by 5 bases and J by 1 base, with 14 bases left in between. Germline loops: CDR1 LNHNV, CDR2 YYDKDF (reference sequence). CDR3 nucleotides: TGTGCCACCAGCTCCCGACCAGGGTCCCAAGAGACCCAGTACTTC. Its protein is CATSSRPGSQETQYF.

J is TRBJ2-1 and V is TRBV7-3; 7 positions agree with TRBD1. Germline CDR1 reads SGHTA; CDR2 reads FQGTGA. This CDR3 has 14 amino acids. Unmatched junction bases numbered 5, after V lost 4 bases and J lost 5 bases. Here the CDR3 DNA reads TGTGCCAGCAGCTCACCCAGGGGGAACAATGAGCAGTTCTTC. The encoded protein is CASSSPRGNNEQFF. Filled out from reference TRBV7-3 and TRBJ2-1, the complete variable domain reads GAGVSQTPSNKVTEKGKYVELRCDPISGHTALYWYRQSLGQGPEFLIYFQGTGAADDSGLPNDRFFAVRPEGSVSTLKIQRTERGDSAVYLCASSSPRGNNEQFFGPGTRLTVL.

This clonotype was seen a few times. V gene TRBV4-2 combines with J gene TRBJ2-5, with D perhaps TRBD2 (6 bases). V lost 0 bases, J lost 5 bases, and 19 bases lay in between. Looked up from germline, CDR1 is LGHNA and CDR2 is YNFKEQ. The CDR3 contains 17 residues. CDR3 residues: CASSQDWDGTSRETQYF. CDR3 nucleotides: TGTGCCAGCAGCCAAGATTGGGATGGTACTAGCAGGGAGACCCAGTACTTC.

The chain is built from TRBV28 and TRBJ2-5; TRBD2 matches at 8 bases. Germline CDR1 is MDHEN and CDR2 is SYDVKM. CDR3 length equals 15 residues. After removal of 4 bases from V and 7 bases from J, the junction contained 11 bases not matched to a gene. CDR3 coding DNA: TGTGCCAGCAGTTCATTCCGGGGGGGCAGTGTGACCCAGTACTTC. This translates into CASSSFRGGSVTQYF.

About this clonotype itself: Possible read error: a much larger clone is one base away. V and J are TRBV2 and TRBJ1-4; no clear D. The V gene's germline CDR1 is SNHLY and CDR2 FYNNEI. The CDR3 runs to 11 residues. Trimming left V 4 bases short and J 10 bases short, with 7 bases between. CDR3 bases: TGTGCCAGCAGTGGAGCCGGAAAACTGTTTTTT. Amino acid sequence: CASSGAGKLFF.

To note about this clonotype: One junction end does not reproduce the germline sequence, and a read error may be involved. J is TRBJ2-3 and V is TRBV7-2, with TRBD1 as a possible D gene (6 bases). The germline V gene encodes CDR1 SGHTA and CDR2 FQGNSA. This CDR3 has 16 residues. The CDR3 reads CAGTPNQGIGTDMQYF. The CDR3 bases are TGTGCCGGCACCCCAAATCAGGGGATCGGAACAGATATGCAGTATTTT.

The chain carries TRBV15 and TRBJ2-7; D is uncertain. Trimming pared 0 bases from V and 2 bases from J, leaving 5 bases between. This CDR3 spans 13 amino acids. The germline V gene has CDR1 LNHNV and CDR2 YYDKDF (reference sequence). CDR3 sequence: CATSRDNTYEQYF. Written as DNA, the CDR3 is TGTGCCACCAGCAGAGATAATACCTACGAGCAGTACTTC.

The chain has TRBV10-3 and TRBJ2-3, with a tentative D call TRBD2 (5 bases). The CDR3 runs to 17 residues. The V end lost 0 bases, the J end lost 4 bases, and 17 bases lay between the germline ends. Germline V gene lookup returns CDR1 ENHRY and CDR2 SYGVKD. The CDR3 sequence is CAISESATRGVPDTQYF. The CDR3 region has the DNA TGTGCCATCAGTGAGTCGGCTACTAGAGGAGTCCCAGATACGCAGTATTTT.

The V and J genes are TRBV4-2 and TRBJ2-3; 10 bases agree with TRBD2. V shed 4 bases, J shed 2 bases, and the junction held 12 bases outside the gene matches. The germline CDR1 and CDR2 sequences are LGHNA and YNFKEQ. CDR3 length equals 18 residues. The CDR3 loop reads CASSPETISGGFTDTQYF. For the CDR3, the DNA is TGTGCCAGCAGCCCGGAGACAATTAGCGGGGGGTTCACAGATACGCAGTATTTT.

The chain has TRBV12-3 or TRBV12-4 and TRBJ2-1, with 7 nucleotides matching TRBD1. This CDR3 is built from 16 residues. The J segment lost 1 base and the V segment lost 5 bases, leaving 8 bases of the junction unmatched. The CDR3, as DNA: TGTGCCAGCAGTCCCCAAGACAGGGCGTCCTACAATGAGCAGTTCTTC. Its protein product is CASSPQDRASYNEQFF.

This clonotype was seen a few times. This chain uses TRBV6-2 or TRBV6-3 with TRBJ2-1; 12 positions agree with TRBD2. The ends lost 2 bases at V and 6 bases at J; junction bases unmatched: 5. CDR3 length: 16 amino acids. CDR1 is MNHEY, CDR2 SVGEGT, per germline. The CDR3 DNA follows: TGTGCCAGCAGTTACCCAGGACTAGCGGGGATCAATGAGCAGTTCTTC. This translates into CASSYPGLAGINEQFF.

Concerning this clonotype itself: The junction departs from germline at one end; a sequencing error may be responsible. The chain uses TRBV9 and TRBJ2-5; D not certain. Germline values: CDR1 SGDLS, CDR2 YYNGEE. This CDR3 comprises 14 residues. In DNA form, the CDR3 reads TGTGCCAGCAACGTAGAAGGTAGTTGGGAGACCCAGTACTTC. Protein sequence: CASNVEGSWETQYF.

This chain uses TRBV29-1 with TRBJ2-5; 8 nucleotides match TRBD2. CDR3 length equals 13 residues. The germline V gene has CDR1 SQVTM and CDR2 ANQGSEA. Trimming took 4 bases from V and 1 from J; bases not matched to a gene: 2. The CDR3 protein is CSVGGRLQETQYF. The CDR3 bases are TGCAGCGTTGGCGGGAGGCTCCAAGAGACCCAGTACTTC.

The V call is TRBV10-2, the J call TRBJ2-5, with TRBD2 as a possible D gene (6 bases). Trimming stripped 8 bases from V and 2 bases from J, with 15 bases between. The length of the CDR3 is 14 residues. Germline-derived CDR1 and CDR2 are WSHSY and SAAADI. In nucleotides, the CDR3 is TGCGCCAGCGTAGAGAGCGGGTCACAAGAGACCCAGTACTTC. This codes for CASVESGSQETQYF.

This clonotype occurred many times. The CDR3 region is CASSFRQGIEQYF. CDR3 in DNA: TGTGCCAGCAGTTTTCGACAGGGGATAGAGCAGTACTTC. This chain links TRBV12-3 or TRBV12-4 with TRBJ2-7; the match to TRBD1 covers 8 bases. Unmatched junction bases numbered 5, after V lost 3 bases and J lost 7 bases. The CDR3 runs 13 residues.

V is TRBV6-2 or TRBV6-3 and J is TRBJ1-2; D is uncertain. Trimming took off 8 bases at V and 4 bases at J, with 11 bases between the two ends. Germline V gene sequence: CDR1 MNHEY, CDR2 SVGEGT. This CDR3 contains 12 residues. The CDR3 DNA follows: TGTGCCAGCGGGAGAGAGACCTATGGCTACACCTTC. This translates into CASGRETYGYTF.

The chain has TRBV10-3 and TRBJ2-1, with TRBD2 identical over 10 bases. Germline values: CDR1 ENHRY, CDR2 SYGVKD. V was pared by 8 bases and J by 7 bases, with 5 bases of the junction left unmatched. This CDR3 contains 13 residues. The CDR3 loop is CAIGSSGGNEQFF. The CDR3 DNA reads TGTGCCATCGGAAGTAGCGGGGGGAATGAGCAGTTCTTC.

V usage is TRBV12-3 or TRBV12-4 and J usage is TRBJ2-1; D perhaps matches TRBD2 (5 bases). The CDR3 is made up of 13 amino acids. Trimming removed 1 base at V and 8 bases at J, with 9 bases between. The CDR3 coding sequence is TGTGCCAGCAGTTTAGAGAGGGTCCATGAGCAGTTCTTC. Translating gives CASSLERVHEQFF.

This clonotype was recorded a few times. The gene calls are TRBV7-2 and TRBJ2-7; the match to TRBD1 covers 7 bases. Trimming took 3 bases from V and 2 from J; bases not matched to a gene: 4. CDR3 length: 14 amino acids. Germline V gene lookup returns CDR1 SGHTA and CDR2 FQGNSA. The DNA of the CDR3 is TGTGCCAGCAGCTTGGACAGGTTCACCTACGAGCAGTACTTC. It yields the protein CASSLDRFTYEQYF.

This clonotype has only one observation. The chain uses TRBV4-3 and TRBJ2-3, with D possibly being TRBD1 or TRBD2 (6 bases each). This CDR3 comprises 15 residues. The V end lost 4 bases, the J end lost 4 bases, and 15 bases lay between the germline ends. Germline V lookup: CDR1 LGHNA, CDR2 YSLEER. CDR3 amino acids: CASSRSLGGADTQYF. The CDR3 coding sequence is TGCGCCAGCAGCCGATCCCTGGGGGGCGCAGATACGCAGTATTTT.

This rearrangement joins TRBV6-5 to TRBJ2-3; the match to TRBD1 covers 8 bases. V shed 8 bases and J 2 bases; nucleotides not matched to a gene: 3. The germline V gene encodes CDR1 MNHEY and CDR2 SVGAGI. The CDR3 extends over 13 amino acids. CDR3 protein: CASGQGNTDTQYF. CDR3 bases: TGTGCCAGCGGACAGGGCAACACAGATACGCAGTATTTT.

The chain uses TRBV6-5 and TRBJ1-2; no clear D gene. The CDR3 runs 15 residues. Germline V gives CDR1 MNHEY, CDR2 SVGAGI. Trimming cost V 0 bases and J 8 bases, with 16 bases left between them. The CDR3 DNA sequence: TGTGCCAGCAGTTACTCGGAGGGTTCAAGCAACGGCTACACCTTC. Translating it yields CASSYSEGSSNGYTF.

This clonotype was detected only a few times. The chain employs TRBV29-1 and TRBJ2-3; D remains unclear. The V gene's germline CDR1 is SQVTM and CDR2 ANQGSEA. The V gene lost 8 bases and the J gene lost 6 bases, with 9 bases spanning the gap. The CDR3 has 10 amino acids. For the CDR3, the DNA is TGCAGCCCGGCGAGGGATACGCAGTATTTT. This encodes CSPARDTQYF.

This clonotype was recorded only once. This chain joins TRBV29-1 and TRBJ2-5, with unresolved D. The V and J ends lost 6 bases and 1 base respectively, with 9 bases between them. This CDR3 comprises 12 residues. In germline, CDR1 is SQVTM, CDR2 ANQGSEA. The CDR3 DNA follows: TGCAGCGTCGGGCCTTTCCAAGAGACCCAGTACTTC. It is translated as CSVGPFQETQYF.